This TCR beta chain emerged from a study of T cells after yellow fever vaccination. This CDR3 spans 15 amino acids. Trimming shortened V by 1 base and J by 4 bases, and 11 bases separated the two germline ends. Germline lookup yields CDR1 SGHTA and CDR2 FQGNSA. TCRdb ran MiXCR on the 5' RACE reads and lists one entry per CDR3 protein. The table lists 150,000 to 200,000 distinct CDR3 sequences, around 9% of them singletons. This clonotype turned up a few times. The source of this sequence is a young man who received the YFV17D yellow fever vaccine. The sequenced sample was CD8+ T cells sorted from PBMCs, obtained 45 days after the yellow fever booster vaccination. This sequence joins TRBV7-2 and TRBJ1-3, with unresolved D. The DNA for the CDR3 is TGTGCCAGCAGCTTAGATCGGAGGGTCGGAAACACCATATATTTT. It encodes CASSLDRRVGNTIYF.